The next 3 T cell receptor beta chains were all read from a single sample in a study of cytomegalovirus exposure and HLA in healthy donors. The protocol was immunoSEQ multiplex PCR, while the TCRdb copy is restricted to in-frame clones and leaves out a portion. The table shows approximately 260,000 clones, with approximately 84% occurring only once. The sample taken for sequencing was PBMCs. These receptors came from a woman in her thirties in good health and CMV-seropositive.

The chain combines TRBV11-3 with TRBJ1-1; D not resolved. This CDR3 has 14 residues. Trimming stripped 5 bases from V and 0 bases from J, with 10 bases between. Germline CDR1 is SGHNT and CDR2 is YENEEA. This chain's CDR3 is CASSPGVMNTEAFF. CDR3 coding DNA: TGTGCCAGCAGCCCCGGGGTGATGAACACTGAAGCTTTCTTT.

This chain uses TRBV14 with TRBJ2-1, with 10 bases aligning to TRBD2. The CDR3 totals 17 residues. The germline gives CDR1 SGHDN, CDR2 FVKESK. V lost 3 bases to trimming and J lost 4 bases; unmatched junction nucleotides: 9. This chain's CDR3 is CASSHDPAGGEYNEQFF. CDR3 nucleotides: TGTGCCAGCAGCCACGACCCAGCGGGAGGGGAGTACAATGAGCAGTTCTTC.

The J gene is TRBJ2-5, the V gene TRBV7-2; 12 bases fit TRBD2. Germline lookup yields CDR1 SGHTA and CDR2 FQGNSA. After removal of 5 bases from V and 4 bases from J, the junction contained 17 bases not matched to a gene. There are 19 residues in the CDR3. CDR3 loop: CASSPGRTSGKLFGETQYF. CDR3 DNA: TGTGCCAGCAGCCCAGGAAGGACTAGCGGGAAACTTTTCGGAGAGACCCAGTACTTC.